The rows below give T cell receptor beta chains drawn from one sample of a study of CD8 T cells in ankylosing spondylitis. TCRdb re-derived calls from the 5' RACE reads in MiXCR, one entry per CDR3 protein. The table has around 340,000 distinct CDR3 sequences, 20% to 25% seen once. The sequencing input was blood, either unsorted or a sorted T cell fraction (not recorded which). The source is a male donor with ankylosing spondylitis or in good health (not recorded which). The CDR3 runs from the conserved cysteine through the conserved F or W. A D gene is named only where the DNA matches it firmly. A clone size is listed for some rows: how often the clone was seen (once, few, many), or a class if it is expanded.

cdr3_aa,cdr3_nt,j_call,cdr3_length,v_call,clone_size,d_call
CASSQSPGAGQPQHF,TGTGCCAGCAGCCAATCTCCAGGGGCGGGTCAGCCCCAGCATTTT,TRBJ1-5,15,TRBV16,-,-
CSVAPGDPNTEAFF,TGCAGCGTTGCTCCGGGGGACCCGAACACTGAAGCTTTCTTT,TRBJ1-1,14,TRBV29-1,few,-
CASSSHRTSGGAWESKTQYF,TGTGCCAGCAGCTCCCACCGGACTAGCGGGGGGGCATGGGAGTCGAAGACCCAGTACTTC,TRBJ2-5,20,TRBV11-1,-,TRBD2
CASSLAGTGNTIYF,TGTGCCAGCAGTTTGGCGGGTACTGGAAACACCATATATTTT,TRBJ1-3,14,TRBV12-3/TRBV12-4,few,-
CASSDRRILNEQFF,TGTGCCAGCAGCGATCGAAGAATCCTAAATGAGCAGTTCTTC,TRBJ2-1,14,TRBV7-9,-,-
CASSLVAESTTYF,TGTGCCAGCAGCTTAGTGGCCGAATCCACCACATATTTT,TRBJ1-3,13,TRBV13,-,-
CSAPGGEQYF,TGCAGTGCGCCAGGGGGCGAGCAGTACTTC,TRBJ2-7,10,TRBV20-1,few,TRBD1
CASSLGDNANTGELFF,TGTGCCAGCAGCTTAGGGGACAACGCGAACACCGGGGAGCTGTTTTTT,TRBJ2-2,16,TRBV11-2,-,-
CASSEAPVFNEQFF,TGTGCCAGCAGTGAAGCCCCTGTTTTCAATGAGCAGTTCTTC,TRBJ2-1,14,TRBV2,few,-
CASSPGISYHEQYF,TGTGCCAGCAGCCCCGGGATCAGCTACCACGAGCAGTACTTC,TRBJ2-7,14,TRBV5-8,-,-
CSLGGNTGELFF,TGCAGTCTGGGGGGCAACACCGGGGAGCTGTTTTTT,TRBJ2-2,12,TRBV20-1,few,-
CASSLGFGGEQFF,TGTGCCAGCAGCTTAGGGTTTGGGGGGGAGCAGTTCTTC,TRBJ2-1,13,TRBV11-3,few,-
CASSQDTGDHFREQFF,TGTGCCAGCAGCCAAGATACAGGGGACCACTTCCGGGAGCAGTTCTTC,TRBJ2-1,16,TRBV3-1,-,TRBD1
CASSRWDSVHNEQFF,TGTGCCAGCAGCCGTTGGGATAGCGTGCACAATGAGCAGTTCTTC,TRBJ2-1,15,TRBV12-3/TRBV12-4,few,-
CASSLVGDQETQYF,TGTGCCAGCAGCTTAGTGGGGGACCAAGAGACCCAGTACTTC,TRBJ2-5,14,TRBV11-2,many,-
CASSLGVSLLAGQETQYF,TGTGCCAGCAGCTTAGGGGTTTCCCTCCTAGCGGGGCAAGAGACCCAGTACTTC,TRBJ2-5,18,TRBV11-2,-,TRBD2
CASSDLEGYSYEQYF,TGTGCCAGCAGTGATCTCGAGGGGTACTCCTACGAGCAGTACTTC,TRBJ2-7,15,TRBV25-1,few,-
CASSLPGQLYEQYF,TGTGCCAGCAGTCTCCCGGGACAGCTCTACGAGCAGTACTTC,TRBJ2-7,14,TRBV27,-,TRBD1
CASSPRVSLETQYF,TGTGCCAGCAGTCCCCGTGTTAGCCTAGAGACCCAGTACTTC,TRBJ2-5,14,TRBV12-3/TRBV12-4,once,-
CASSQDRLAGDEQFF,TGCGCCAGCAGCCAAGATCGACTAGCGGGGGATGAGCAGTTCTTC,TRBJ2-1,15,TRBV4-1,many,TRBD2
CASSLESDNEQFF,TGTGCCAGCAGCTTAGAATCGGACAATGAGCAGTTCTTC,TRBJ2-1,13,TRBV7-9,few,-
CASSLSGGIQETQYF,TGTGCCAGCAGTTTAAGCGGGGGCATACAAGAGACCCAGTACTTC,TRBJ2-5,15,TRBV6-5,few,TRBD2
CASSVDAGMVEAFF,TGTGCCAGCAGTGTGGATGCAGGGATGGTTGAAGCTTTCTTT,TRBJ1-1,14,TRBV27,-,-
CASRPSGGAMDEQFF,TGTGCCAGCAGGCCGTCCGGGGGGGCTATGGACGAGCAGTTCTTC,TRBJ2-1,15,TRBV2,few,TRBD2
CASSTGTGVQAGGLQETQYF,TGTGCCAGCAGCACCGGGACAGGGGTGCAGGCGGGGGGGCTACAAGAGACCCAGTACTTC,TRBJ2-5,20,TRBV2,few,-
CASSFWSGQVNTGELFF,TGTGCCAGCAGTTTTTGGTCGGGACAGGTGAACACCGGGGAGCTGTTTTTT,TRBJ2-2,17,TRBV27,-,TRBD1
CATSRSIDQETQYF,TGTGCCACCAGCAGGTCTATAGACCAAGAGACCCAGTACTTC,TRBJ2-5,14,TRBV15,-,-
CASRSDGYEQYF,TGCGCCAGCCGGAGCGATGGTTACGAGCAGTACTTC,TRBJ2-7,12,TRBV5-1,-,-
CASSLLRGGAYNEQFF,TGTGCCAGCAGCTTGCTCCGCGGGGGGGCCTACAATGAGCAGTTCTTC,TRBJ2-1,16,TRBV11-2,-,TRBD2
CASSPETGVYEQYF,TGCGCCAGCAGCCCAGAGACAGGGGTCTACGAGCAGTACTTC,TRBJ2-7,14,TRBV5-1,few,TRBD1
CASSPLTPRGVQETQYF,TGTGCCAGCAGTCCCCTGACTCCGCGGGGAGTCCAAGAGACCCAGTACTTC,TRBJ2-5,17,TRBV27,-,-
CASSLAGTNYEQYF,TGTGCCAGCAGCCTTGCCGGGACGAACTACGAGCAGTACTTC,TRBJ2-7,14,TRBV3-1,few,-
CASSYSITGTALTWSTDTQYF,TGTGCCAGCAGTTACTCGATTACTGGAACAGCCCTAACCTGGAGCACAGATACGCAGTATTTT,TRBJ2-3,21,TRBV6-2/TRBV6-3,few,-
CASSRTGERGTEAFF,TGTGCCAGCAGCCGGACAGGGGAAAGGGGCACTGAAGCTTTCTTT,TRBJ1-1,15,TRBV7-9,-,TRBD1
CSAIEAGSFYEQYF,TGCAGTGCTATAGAGGCAGGGAGTTTCTACGAGCAGTACTTC,TRBJ2-7,14,TRBV20-1,few,-
CASSLGQLEQYF,TGTGCCAGCAGCTTGGGACAGCTAGAGCAGTACTTC,TRBJ2-7,12,TRBV5-6,many,-
CASSPFFRGEGNEQFF,TGTGCCAGCAGCCCCTTCTTCAGGGGCGAGGGCAATGAGCAGTTCTTC,TRBJ2-1,16,TRBV27,-,-
CASSELLAGGMEQFF,TGTGCCAGCAGTGAACTTCTAGCGGGGGGGATGGAGCAGTTCTTC,TRBJ2-1,15,TRBV6-1,few,TRBD2
CASSYVGVGDTQYF,TGTGCCAGCAGTTACGTGGGGGTCGGGGATACGCAGTATTTT,TRBJ2-3,14,TRBV6-2/TRBV6-3,few,-
CATGGGQAASGANVLTF,TGTGCCACCGGAGGGGGACAGGCCGCCTCTGGGGCCAACGTCCTGACTTTC,TRBJ2-6,17,TRBV12-3/TRBV12-4,few,TRBD1
CASSASGGQGETQYF,TGTGCCAGCAGTGCCTCAGGGGGGCAGGGAGAGACCCAGTACTTC,TRBJ2-5,15,TRBV12-3/TRBV12-4,few,-
CASSQPGTQHTGELFF,TGTGCCAGCAGCCAACCCGGGACTCAGCACACCGGGGAGCTGTTTTTT,TRBJ2-2,16,TRBV4-2,-,-
CAWTIAGDTDTQYF,TGTGCCTGGACCATAGCGGGGGACACAGATACGCAGTATTTT,TRBJ2-3,14,TRBV30,few,TRBD2
CASSQEPSGEYTDTQYF,TGTGCCAGCAGCCAAGAACCTAGCGGAGAATACACAGATACGCAGTATTTT,TRBJ2-3,17,TRBV3-1,-,TRBD2
CASSLFQGADNEQFF,TGTGCCAGCAGCTTGTTCCAGGGGGCGGACAATGAGCAGTTCTTC,TRBJ2-1,15,TRBV7-9,few,TRBD1
CSAQDRGHYEQYF,TGCAGTGCCCAGGACAGGGGGCACTACGAGCAGTACTTC,TRBJ2-7,13,TRBV20-1,-,TRBD1